A selection of T cell receptor beta chains follows, all from one sample in a study of cytomegalovirus exposure and HLA in healthy donors. The table came from immunoSEQ multiplex PCR; TCRdb's copy has only in-frame clones and leaves some out. This table holds about 95,000 clones, less than 80% found once. Sequenced input: PBMCs. Receptors originate from a woman aged 40 to 55 in good health and CMV-seropositive. Both conserved end residues are part of each CDR3.

j_gene,v_gene,CDR3aa
TRBJ2-7,TRBV5-4,CASSLEQKSSYEQYF
TRBJ2-1,TRBV6-4,CASSETGGAYNEQFF
TRBJ2-3,TRBV9,CASSDSPSGRAIPNTQYF
TRBJ2-5,TRBV7-9,CASSSTGTSGDKQETQYF
TRBJ1-4,TRBV28,CASSGDGTNEKLFF
TRBJ2-1,TRBV19,CASSISLVNEQFF
TRBJ2-3,TRBV6-1,CASPGQFTDTQYF
TRBJ2-1,TRBV6-1,CASSEFGGPYNEQFF
TRBJ1-1,TRBV5-1,CASSLVGGSGTEAFF
TRBJ2-1,TRBV6-5,CASSPGTRASNEQFF
TRBJ2-7,TRBV6-5,CASSYLASGAPYEQYF
TRBJ1-2,TRBV6-5,CASSYAGQSYGYTF
TRBJ1-6,TRBV6-6,CASSPRDYNSPLHF
TRBJ1-1,TRBV27,CASSPLAADTEAFF
TRBJ2-7,TRBV6-6,CASSSSAGFAREQYF
TRBJ1-1,TRBV28,CASSSRGRVNTEAFF
TRBJ2-5,TRBV7-7,CASSPYGRTSQETQYF
TRBJ2-7,TRBV30,CAWSRLADQIDEQYF
TRBJ2-7,TRBV9,CASSVVVGGEQYF
TRBJ1-5,TRBV19,CASSTTGIGNQPQHF
TRBJ1-1,TRBV30,CDPGQGSTEAFF
TRBJ2-7,TRBV6-1,CASVTSGHSYEQYF
TRBJ2-1,TRBV7-9,CASSDGLAQYNEQFF
TRBJ2-7,TRBV7-9,CASSLVLAPYEQYF
TRBJ2-5,TRBV10-3,CAISTPGGIKETQYF
TRBJ2-2,TRBV29-1,CSVKATNTGELFF
TRBJ1-2,TRBV2,CASSEQGLAGYTF
TRBJ2-7,TRBV25-1,CASSGRLAEDPRREQYF
TRBJ2-1,TRBV18,CASSLSLADYNEQFF
TRBJ1-1,TRBV25-1,CASSEPGVIAFF
TRBJ2-3,TRBV5-1,CASSLGTSGSTDTQYF
TRBJ2-1,TRBV7-8,CASSPRDSSYNEQFF
TRBJ2-1,TRBV10-3,CAISESWESYNEQFF
TRBJ1-1,TRBV9,CASSDHRGANTEAFF
TRBJ2-7,TRBV5-6,CASSFRDRGPQYF
TRBJ2-1,TRBV10-3,CAISDSSGSSYNEQFF
TRBJ1-4,TRBV4-1,CASSQGQGIREKLFF
.,TRBV7-2,CASSLGAFRYEQYF
.,TRBV13,CASRRTGLEQYF
TRBJ2-7,TRBV6-1,CASNTPGQGLYEQYF
TRBJ2-2,TRBV7-9,CASSLRDSPTGELFF
TRBJ1-1,TRBV6-6,CASERTGGNTEAFF
TRBJ1-1,TRBV5-1,CASSPGDRPSTEAFF
TRBJ2-3,TRBV19,CASSIRDSGTDTQYF
TRBJ2-3,TRBV30,CAWSTKPGLGEADTQYF
.,TRBV5-6,CASSLSLAAYEQYF
TRBJ1-1,TRBV28,CASSSGDEAFF
TRBJ2-1,TRBV4-1,CASSFSGRGYNEQFF
TRBJ2-1,TRBV10-3,CAISAQGRDNEQFF
TRBJ2-3,TRBV27,CASSLSYTDTQYF
TRBJ2-5,TRBV10-3,CAIHHRTGIYETQYF